This T cell receptor beta chain was identified during a study of tumor-infiltrating lymphocytes in primary liver carcinoma (dated by TCRdb to the late 2010s). Background for the entire study: Surgical resection was performed in China between 2015 and 2016 on a handful of patients with histopathologically diagnosed primary liver carcinoma. Hepatocellular carcinoma (four) or combined HCC and intrahepatic cholangiocarcinoma (one) was present in the five patients, who were three men and two women aged 30 to 69 years. The five patients had tumors staged T1-T3 N0M0, with maximum diameters ranging from about 4 to 11 cm. Each sample produced roughly 3.65 to 7.5 million productive TCRbeta reads, and read depth showed no significant difference between tissue types. Across five regions of each liver tumor, along with adjacent normal tissue and blood, the study brought together TCRbeta repertoire sequencing, expression microarrays and whole-exome sequencing. TCRbeta repertoire sequencing covered roughly 35 specimens from 5 patients: 25 tumor regions, 5 adjacent noncancerous liver tissues and 5 peripheral blood samples. Reproducibility between technical replicate repertoires was high, with correlation coefficients above 0.95 and mean shared-clone rates around 0.88. The full study reports these points: Pairs of tumor regions showed greater repertoire overlap (mean around 35%) than tumor-adjacent pairs (roughly 17%) or tumor-blood pairs (around 15%), which is consistent with antigen-driven expansion. The study included only five patients, and the authors note findings should be validated in a larger study. Only the TCR beta chain was sequenced, which likely underestimates true repertoire diversity because unpaired alpha chains were not captured. Bulk unsorted samples precluded comparing CD4+ and CD8+ T cell repertoires. A significantly larger repertoire fraction was made up by the top 250 clones in tumors than in blood (p = 0.039).

TRIzol reagent was used to extract blood RNA from unsorted whole blood, while the DNeasy Blood & Tissue kit provided the germline DNA. At the time of sampling, the patients had chronic HBV infection and had not received any treatment. Before surgery, approximately 3.7 milliliters of peripheral blood were drawn into K2EDTA tubes. Via the germline V gene (reference sequence), CDR1 is SGHKS and CDR2 YYEKEE. V is trimmed back by 0 bases and J by 5 bases, and the junction contains 8 bases that no gene match accounts for. The CDR3, from cysteine to phenylalanine, totals 16 residues. The DNA shown is the 48-base CDR3, in frame from base 1. The table lists this clonotype with a few counts. It has no known antigen specificity. Per-base qualities were not stored, and no clone one base away is much larger. Starting from approximately 500 ng total RNA, TCRbeta-specific cDNA was produced by reverse transcription with a constant-region primer and ProtoScript II reverse transcriptase. Three nested multiplex PCR rounds, following a slightly modified ARM-PCR procedure, were used to build the TCRbeta libraries. Each of the first two PCR rounds ran for approximately 10 cycles using multiplex TRBV1-TRBV30 forward primers together with a Cbeta reverse primer. Sample barcodes and Illumina adapters were attached in a final 25-cycle PCR using Deep VentR polymerase. Before sequencing, amplicons of 200-500 bp were purified from gel using a QIAquick gel extraction kit. The TCRbeta amplicons were sequenced with 250-bp paired-end reads on an Illumina HiSeq 2500. In the original analysis: To recover full CDR3 sequences, reads were quality-trimmed using Trimmomatic v0.33 and paired reads were then merged using FLASH v1.2.11. MiGEC v1.2.1b assigned V, D and J germline segments to the rearranged TCRbeta sequences. Clonotype statistics and Shannon-Wiener diversity indices were computed with VDJtools v1.0.0. Except for diversity analysis, only the 250 most abundant clonotypes of each sample were used in subsequent analyses to reduce sampling bias. Using fastp at Q25 and MiXCR, TCRdb reprocessed the public reads and kept productive beta chains. Rows with one shared CDR3 protein collapse into an entry with the most common genes and DNA. These V and J calls originate from TCRdb's pipeline instead of the authors' own analysis. This sample lists some 190,000 distinct CDR3 sequences; over 50% were detected once. Of the sample, 70% to 80% is held by the ten largest clones.

The receptor's source is a man in his forties with primary liver carcinoma and hepatitis B virus infection. The chain joins TRBV5-5 to TRBJ2-5; the central 9 bases match TRBD1. The specimen was peripheral blood. The CDR3 protein: CASSLGLGQGGETQYF. The bases read TGTGCCAGCAGCTTGGGCCTGGGACAGGGCGGGGAGACCCAGTACTTC.